Sequencing of this T cell receptor beta chain was carried out in a study of shared clonotypes between healthy human individuals. Sequencing on ten immunoSEQ deep assay plates was performed for unsorted PBMC DNA. TCRdb's copy holds only in-frame clones and misses some; the assay was immunoSEQ multiplex PCR. In the table there are a few hundred thousand clones, roughly 79% of which are singletons. Donors included only healthy HIV-negative adults lacking recent acute infections or vaccinations. The J segment lost 4 bases and the V segment lost 6 bases, leaving 2 bases of the junction unmatched. This CDR3 spans 13 amino acids. Germline lookup yields CDR1 SNHLY and CDR2 FYNNEI.

Specimen: PBMCs. This TCR came from a woman aged 40 to 50 in good health. Some clones in this sample may be carry-over from other donors' samples. This chain links TRBV2 with TRBJ2-5; TRBD1 aligns across 10 bases. CDR3 bases: TGTGCCAGCAGAGACAGGGGGCTAGAGACCCAGTACTTC. Encoded protein: CASRDRGLETQYF. Using reference TRBV2 and TRBJ2-5 for the parts outside the CDR3, the full variable domain is EPEVTQTPSHQVTQMGQEVILRCVPISNHLYFYWYRQILGQKVEFLVSFYNNEISEKSEIFDDQFSVERPDGSNFTLKIRSTKLEDSAMYFCASRDRGLETQYFGPGTRLLVL.